This entry is about one T cell receptor beta chain. Its antigen is not identified. These data come from a study of identical twins. Study outcomes and limitations: In zero-insertion analyses, partial confounding could arise from invariant MAIT and iNKT cells.

TCRdb re-analysed the 5' RACE reads in MiXCR, keeping a single row per CDR3 protein. The data hold 1.5 million or so distinct CDR3 sequences, with about 32% observed a single time. The origin of this receptor is a newborn girl in good health. The material sequenced was cord blood.

CDR3 bases: TGCGCCAGCAGCTTTGGGGCTAGCGGGAGCGTAGGGCAGTACTTC. Encoded protein: CASSFGASGSVGQYF. The chain uses TRBV5-1 and TRBJ2-7, with 10 nucleotides matching TRBD2. Germline-derived CDR1 and CDR2 are SGHRS and YFSETQ. V was clipped by 2 bases and J by 9 bases; unmatched bases: 11. The CDR3 is made up of 15 amino acids.